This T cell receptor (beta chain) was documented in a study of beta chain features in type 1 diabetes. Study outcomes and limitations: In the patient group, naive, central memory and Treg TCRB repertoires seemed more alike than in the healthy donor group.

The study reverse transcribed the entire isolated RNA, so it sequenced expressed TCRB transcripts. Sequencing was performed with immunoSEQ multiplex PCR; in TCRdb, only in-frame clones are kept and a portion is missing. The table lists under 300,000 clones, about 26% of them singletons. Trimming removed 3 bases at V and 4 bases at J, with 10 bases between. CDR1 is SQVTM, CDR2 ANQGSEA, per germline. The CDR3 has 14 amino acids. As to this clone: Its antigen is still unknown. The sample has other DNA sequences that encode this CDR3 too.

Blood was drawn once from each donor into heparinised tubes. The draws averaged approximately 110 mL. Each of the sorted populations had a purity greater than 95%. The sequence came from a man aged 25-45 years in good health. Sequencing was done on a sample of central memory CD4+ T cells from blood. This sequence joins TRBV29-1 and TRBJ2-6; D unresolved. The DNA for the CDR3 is TGCAGCGTTGAGGAGCAGGCAGGGGCCAACGTCCTGACTTTC. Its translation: CSVEEQAGANVLTF.